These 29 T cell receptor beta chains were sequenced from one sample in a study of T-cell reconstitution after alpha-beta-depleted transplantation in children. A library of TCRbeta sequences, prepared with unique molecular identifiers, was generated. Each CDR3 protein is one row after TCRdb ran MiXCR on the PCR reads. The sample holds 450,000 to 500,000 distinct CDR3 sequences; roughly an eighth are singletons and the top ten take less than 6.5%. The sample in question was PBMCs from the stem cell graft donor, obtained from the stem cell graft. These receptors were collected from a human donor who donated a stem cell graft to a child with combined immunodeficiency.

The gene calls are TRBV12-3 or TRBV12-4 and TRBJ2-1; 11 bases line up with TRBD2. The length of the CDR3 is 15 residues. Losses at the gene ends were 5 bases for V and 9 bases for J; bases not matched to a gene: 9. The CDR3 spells CASSAPGLAVTEQFF. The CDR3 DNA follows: TGTGCCAGCAGTGCACCGGGACTAGCGGTAACTGAGCAGTTCTTC.

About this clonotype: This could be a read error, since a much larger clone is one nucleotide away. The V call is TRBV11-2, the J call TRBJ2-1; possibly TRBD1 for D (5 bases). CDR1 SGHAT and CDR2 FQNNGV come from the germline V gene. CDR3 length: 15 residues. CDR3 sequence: CTSSFRTLPYNEQFF. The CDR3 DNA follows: TGTACCAGCAGTTTTAGGACATTGCCCTACAATGAGCAGTTCTTC.

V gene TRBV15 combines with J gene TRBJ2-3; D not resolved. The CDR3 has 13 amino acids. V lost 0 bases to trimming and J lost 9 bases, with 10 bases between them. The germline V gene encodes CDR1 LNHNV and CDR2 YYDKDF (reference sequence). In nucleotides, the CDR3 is TGTGCCACCAGCAGAGATCTCCGGACGACGCAGTATTTT. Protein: CATSRDLRTTQYF.

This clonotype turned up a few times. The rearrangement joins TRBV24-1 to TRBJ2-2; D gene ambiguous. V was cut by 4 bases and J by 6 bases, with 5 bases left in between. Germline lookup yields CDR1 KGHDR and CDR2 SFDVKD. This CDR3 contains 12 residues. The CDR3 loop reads CATSDEAGELFF. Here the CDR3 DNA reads TGTGCCACCAGTGACGAGGCCGGGGAGCTGTTTTTT.

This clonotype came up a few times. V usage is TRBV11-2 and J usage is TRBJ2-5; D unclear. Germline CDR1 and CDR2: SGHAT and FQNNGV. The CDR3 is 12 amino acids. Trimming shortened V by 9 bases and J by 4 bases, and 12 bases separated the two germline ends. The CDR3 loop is CASGPAVETQYF. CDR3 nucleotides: TGTGCCAGTGGCCCTGCCGTAGAGACCCAGTACTTC.

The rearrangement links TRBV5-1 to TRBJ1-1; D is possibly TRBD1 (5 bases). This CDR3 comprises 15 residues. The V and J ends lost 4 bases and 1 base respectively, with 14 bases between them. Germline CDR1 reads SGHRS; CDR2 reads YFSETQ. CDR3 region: CASSGTVAENTEAFF. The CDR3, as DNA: TGCGCCAGCAGCGGGACGGTAGCGGAGAACACTGAAGCTTTCTTT.

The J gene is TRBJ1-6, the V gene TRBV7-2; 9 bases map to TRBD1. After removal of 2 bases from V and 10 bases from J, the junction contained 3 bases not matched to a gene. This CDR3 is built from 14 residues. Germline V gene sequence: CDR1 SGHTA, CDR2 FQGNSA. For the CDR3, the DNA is TGTGCCAGCAGCTTACGGACAGGGGAGTCACCCCTCCACTTT. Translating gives CASSLRTGESPLHF.

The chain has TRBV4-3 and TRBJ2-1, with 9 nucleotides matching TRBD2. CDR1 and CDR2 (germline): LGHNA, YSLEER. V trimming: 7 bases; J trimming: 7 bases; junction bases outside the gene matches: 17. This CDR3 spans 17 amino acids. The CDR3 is CASTPLWSGRPGNEQFF. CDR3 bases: TGCGCCAGCACCCCCTTGTGGAGCGGGAGGCCTGGGAATGAGCAGTTCTTC.

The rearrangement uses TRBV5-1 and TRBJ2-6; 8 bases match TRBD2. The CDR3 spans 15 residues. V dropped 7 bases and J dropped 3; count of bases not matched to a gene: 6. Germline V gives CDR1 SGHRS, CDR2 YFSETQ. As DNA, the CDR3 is TGCGCCAGCTGGCGGGGGGCTGGTGGGGCCAACGTCCTGACTTTC. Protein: CASWRGAGGANVLTF.

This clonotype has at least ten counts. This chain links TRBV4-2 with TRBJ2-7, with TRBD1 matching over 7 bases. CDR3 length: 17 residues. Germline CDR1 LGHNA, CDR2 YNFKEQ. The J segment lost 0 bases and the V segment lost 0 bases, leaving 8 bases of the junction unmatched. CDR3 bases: TGTGCCAGCAGCCAAGATCTCCGGGACAGTAGCTCCTACGAGCAGTACTTC. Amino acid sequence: CASSQDLRDSSSYEQYF.

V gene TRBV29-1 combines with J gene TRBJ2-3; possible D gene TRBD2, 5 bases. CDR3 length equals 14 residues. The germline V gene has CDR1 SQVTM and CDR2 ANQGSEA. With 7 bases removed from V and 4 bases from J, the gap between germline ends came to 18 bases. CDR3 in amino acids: CSASGPLGADTQYF. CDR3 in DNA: TGCAGCGCTTCCGGGCCTCTGGGAGCAGATACGCAGTATTTT.

In nucleotides, the CDR3 is TGCTCTAAAGTGGGCTTTCCAGATACGCAGTATTTT. As protein: CSKVGFPDTQYF. The chain links TRBV20-1 to TRBJ2-3; D is undetermined. The germline V gene encodes CDR1 DFQATT and CDR2 SNEGSKA (reference sequence). The CDR3 has 12 residues.

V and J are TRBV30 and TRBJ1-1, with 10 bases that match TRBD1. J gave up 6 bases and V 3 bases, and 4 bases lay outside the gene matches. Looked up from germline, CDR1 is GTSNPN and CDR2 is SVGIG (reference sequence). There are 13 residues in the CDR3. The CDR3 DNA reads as TGTGCCTGGAGCTGGACAGGGGGGTCTGAAGCTTTCTTT. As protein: CAWSWTGGSEAFF. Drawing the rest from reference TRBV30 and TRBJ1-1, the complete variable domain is SQTIHQWPATLVQPVGSPLSLECTVEGTSNPNLYWYRQAAGRGLQLLFYSVGIGQISSEVPQNLSASRPQDRQFILSSKKLLLSDSGFYLCAWSWTGGSEAFFGQGTRLTVV.

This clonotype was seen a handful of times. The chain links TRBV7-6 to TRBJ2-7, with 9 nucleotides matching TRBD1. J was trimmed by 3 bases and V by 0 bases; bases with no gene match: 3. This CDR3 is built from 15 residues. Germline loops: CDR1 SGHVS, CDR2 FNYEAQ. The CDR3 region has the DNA TGTGCCAGCAGCTTAGCAGAGGGACAGGGCTACGAGCAGTACTTC. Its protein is CASSLAEGQGYEQYF.

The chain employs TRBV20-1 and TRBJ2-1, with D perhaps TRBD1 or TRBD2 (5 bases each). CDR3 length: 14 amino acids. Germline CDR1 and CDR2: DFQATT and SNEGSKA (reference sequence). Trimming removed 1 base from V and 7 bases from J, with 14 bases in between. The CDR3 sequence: CSARATPGGNEQFF. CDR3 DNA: TGCAGTGCTAGAGCCACCCCTGGGGGAAATGAGCAGTTCTTC.

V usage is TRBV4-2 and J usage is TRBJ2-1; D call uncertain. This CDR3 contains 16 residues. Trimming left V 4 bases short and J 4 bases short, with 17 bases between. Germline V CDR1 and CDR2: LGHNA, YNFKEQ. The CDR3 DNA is TGTGCCAGCAGCCGAGACTCGAACACTAAGTACAATGAGCAGTTCTTC. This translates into CASSRDSNTKYNEQFF.

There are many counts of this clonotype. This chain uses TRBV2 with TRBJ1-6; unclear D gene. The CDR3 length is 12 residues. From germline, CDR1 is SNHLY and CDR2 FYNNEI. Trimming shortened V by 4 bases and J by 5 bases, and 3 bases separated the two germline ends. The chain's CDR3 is CASSGNNSPLHF. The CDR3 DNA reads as TGTGCCAGCAGTGGCAATAATTCACCCCTCCACTTT.

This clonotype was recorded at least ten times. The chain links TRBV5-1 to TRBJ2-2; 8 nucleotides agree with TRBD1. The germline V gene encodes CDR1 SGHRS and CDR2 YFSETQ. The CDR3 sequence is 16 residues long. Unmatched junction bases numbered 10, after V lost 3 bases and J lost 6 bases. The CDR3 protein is CASSSQGGNAAGELFF. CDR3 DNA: TGCGCCAGCAGCTCACAGGGGGGCAATGCGGCCGGGGAGCTGTTTTTT.

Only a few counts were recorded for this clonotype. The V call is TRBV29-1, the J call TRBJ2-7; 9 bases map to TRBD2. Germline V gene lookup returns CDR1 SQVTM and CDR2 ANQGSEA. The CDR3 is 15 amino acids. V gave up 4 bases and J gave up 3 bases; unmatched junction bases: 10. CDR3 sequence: CSVGGSTSGIYEQYF. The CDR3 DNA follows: TGCAGCGTTGGGGGGTCGACTAGCGGAATCTACGAGCAGTACTTC.

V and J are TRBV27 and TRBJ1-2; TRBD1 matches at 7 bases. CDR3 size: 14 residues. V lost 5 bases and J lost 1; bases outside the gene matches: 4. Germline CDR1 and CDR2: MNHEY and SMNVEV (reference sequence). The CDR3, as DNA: TGTGCCAGCAGTCCAGGACAGGATAACTATGGCTACACCTTC. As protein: CASSPGQDNYGYTF.

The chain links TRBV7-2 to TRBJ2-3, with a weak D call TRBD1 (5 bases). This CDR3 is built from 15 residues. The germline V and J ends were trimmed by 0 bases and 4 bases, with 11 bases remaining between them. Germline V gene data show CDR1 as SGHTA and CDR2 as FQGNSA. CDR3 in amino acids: CASSLALEGADTQYF. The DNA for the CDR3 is TGTGCCAGCAGCTTAGCTCTCGAAGGGGCAGATACGCAGTATTTT.

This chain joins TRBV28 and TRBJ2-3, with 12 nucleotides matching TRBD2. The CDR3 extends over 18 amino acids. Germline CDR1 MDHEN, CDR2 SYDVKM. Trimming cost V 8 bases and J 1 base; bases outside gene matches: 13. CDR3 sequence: CASSTPTSGGQGTDTQYF. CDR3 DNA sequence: TGTGCCAGCTCAACGCCAACTAGCGGGGGGCAAGGCACAGATACGCAGTATTTT.

The chain's CDR3 is CSARAASGRTDTQYF. In DNA, the CDR3 is TGCAGTGCTAGAGCGGCTAGCGGGAGAACAGATACGCAGTATTTT. This chain links TRBV20-1 with TRBJ2-3; TRBD2 aligns across 10 bases. Germline CDR1 and CDR2: DFQATT and SNEGSKA (reference sequence). The CDR3 has 15 amino acids. Trimming took 1 base from V and 3 from J; bases not matched to a gene: 4.

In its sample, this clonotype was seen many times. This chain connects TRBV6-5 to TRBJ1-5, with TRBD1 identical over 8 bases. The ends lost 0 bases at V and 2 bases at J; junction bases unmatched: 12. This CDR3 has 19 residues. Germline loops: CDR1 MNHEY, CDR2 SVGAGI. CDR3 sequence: CASSYSVPDREGGNQPQHF. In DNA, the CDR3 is TGTGCCAGCAGTTACTCAGTCCCGGACAGGGAGGGTGGCAATCAGCCCCAGCATTTT.

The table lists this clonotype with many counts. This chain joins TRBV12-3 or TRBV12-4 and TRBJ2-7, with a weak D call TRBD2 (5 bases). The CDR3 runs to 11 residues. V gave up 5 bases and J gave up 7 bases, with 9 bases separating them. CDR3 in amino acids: CASSNPGEQYF. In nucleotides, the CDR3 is TGTGCCAGCAGTAATCCGGGAGAGCAGTACTTC.

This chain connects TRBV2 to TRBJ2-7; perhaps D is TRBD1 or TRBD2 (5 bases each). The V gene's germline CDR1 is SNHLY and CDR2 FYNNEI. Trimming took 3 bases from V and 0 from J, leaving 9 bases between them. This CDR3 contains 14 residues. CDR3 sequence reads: CASSDGGFSYEQYF. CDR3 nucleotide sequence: TGTGCCAGCAGTGATGGGGGATTCTCCTACGAGCAGTACTTC. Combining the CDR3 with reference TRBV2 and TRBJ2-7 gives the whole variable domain EPEVTQTPSHQVTQMGQEVILRCVPISNHLYFYWYRQILGQKVEFLVSFYNNEISEKSEIFDDQFSVERPDGSNFTLKIRSTKLEDSAMYFCASSDGGFSYEQYFGPGTRLTVT.

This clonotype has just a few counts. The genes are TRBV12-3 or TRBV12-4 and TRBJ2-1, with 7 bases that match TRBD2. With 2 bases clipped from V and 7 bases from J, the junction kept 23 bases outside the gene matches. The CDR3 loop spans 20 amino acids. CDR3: CASSLSRGLLGRASLNEQFF. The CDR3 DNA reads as TGTGCCAGCAGTTTATCCAGAGGACTACTAGGGAGGGCTAGCCTTAATGAGCAGTTCTTC.

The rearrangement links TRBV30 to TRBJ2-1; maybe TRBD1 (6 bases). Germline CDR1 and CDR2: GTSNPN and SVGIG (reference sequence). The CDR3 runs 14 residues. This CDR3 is CAQSQGSSYNEQFF. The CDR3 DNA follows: TGTGCTCAGAGCCAGGGGAGCTCCTACAATGAGCAGTTCTTC.

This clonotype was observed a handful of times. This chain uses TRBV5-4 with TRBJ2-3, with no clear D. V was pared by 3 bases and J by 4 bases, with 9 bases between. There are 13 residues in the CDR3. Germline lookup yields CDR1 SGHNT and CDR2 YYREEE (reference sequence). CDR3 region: CASSSPLSDTQYF. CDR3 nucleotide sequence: TGTGCCAGCAGCTCCCCTTTATCAGATACGCAGTATTTT.